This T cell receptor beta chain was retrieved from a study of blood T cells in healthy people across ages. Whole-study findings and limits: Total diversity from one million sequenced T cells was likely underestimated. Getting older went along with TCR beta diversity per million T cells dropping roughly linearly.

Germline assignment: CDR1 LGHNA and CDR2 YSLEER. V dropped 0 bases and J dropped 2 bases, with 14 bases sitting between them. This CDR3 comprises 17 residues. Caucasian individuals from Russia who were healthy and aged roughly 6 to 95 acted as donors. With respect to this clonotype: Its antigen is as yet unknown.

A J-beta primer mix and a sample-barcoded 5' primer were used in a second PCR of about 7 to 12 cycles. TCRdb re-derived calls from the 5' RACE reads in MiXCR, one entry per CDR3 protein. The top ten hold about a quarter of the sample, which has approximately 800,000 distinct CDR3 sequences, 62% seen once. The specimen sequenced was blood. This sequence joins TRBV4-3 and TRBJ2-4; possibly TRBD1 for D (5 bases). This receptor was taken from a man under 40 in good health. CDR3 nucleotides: TGCGCCAGCAGCCAAGATTATCCCGGACACCCCAAAAACATTCAGTACTTC. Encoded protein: CASSQDYPGHPKNIQYF.